The clone carrying this T cell receptor beta chain has more than one count but fewer than ten. The data belong to a study of T cells after yellow fever vaccination. Each CDR3 protein is one row after TCRdb ran MiXCR on the 5' RACE reads. The sample carries nearly 300,000 distinct CDR3 sequences, less than 9.5% recorded once. V shed 3 bases, J shed 2 bases, and the junction held 6 bases outside the gene matches. Per germline, CDR1 SGHTA and CDR2 FQGNSA. CDR3 length: 16 amino acids. Here the sequenced sample was CD4+ T cells sorted from PBMCs, taken 5 days after the yellow fever booster vaccination. The clonotype was recovered from a man between 18 and 29 years old who received the YFV17D yellow fever vaccine. This sequence joins TRBV7-2 and TRBJ2-2, with 7 bases that match TRBD1. CDR3 sequence (DNA): TGTGCCAGCAGCTTCTCTGGGACAGCTAACACCGGGGAGCTGTTTTTT. It encodes CASSFSGTANTGELFF.